The 4 T cell receptor beta chains listed next were all sequenced from one sample in a study of PD-1 blockade in classical Hodgkin lymphoma (dated by TCRdb to the early 2020s). Library preparation employed the immunoSEQ multiplex PCR assay. In its TCRdb copy, this immuneACCESS table keeps in-frame sequences only and misses some clones. Where compared with another copy, unresolved V genes explain less than half of these, and the others have no known cause. The sample includes around 37,000 clones, with 80% to 95% observed a single time. The ten largest clones represent roughly 0.27% of the sample. According to the study, the label for this sample's time point signals: cycle 4 day 1 (C4D1), after more than five weeks of nivolumab. Every trial patient had relapsed after autologous stem cell transplantation, and cohorts A, B and C differed in prior brentuximab vedotin exposure. CD4+ T cells were purified from thawed PBMCs by magnetic negative selection with a Miltenyi CD4+ T cell isolation kit.

The source material was CD4+ T cells from blood, sampled before the fourth cycle of nivolumab. These receptors all stem from a human donor with classical Hodgkin lymphoma.

This chain links TRBV2 with TRBJ1-5; no clear D. Per germline, CDR1 SNHLY and CDR2 FYNNEI. This CDR3 region has 14 residues. The V gene lost 3 bases and the J gene lost 3 bases, with 9 bases spanning the gap. The CDR3 nucleotides read TGTGCCAGCAGTGACGAGGTAAACAATCAGCCCCAGCATTTT. This codes for CASSDEVNNQPQHF.

The rearrangement links TRBV29-1 to TRBJ2-1; 7 bases fit TRBD2. The germline V gene encodes CDR1 SQVTM and CDR2 ANQGSEA. The CDR3 spans 15 residues. J lost 3 bases, V lost 5 bases, and 10 bases had no gene match. Written as DNA, the CDR3 is TGCAGCGTTTACGCGGGGGAGAGAATCTACAATGAGCAGTTCTTC. Translation gives CSVYAGERIYNEQFF.

V is TRBV21-1 and J is TRBJ2-1; the table calls TRBD2, which could not be checked here. TRBV21-1 is a recognized pseudogene. This CDR3 spans 12 amino acids. The CDR3 spells CASSKADSEQFF. As DNA, the CDR3 is TGTGCCAGCAGCAAAGCGGACTCGGAGCAGTTCTTC.

The CDR3 region is CATSRDRGYSEAFF. Here the CDR3 DNA reads TGTGCCACCAGCAGGGACAGGGGATATAGTGAAGCTTTCTTT. The chain recombines TRBV15 with TRBJ1-1, with TRBD1 identical over 9 bases. Germline CDR1 is LNHNV and CDR2 is YYDKDF (reference sequence). This CDR3 spans 14 amino acids. With 3 bases clipped from V and 7 bases from J, the junction kept 6 bases outside the gene matches.